This T cell receptor beta chain was sequenced in a study of T cell changes during pregnancy in multiple sclerosis. Sequenced by immunoSEQ multiplex PCR; TCRdb stores in-frame clones only, minus some. The sample has about 100,000 clones; more than 85% are singletons. Germline V gene lookup returns CDR1 WNHNN and CDR2 SYGVQD (reference sequence). J gave up 6 bases and V 2 bases, and 6 bases lay outside the gene matches. The CDR3 loop spans 15 amino acids. This specimen was peripheral blood, taken in the second trimester of pregnancy. The TCR was taken from a female donor with multiple sclerosis, enrolled in a pregnancy study. The rearrangement joins TRBV10-1 to TRBJ2-3; 9 positions match TRBD2. The CDR3 loop reads CASSEMGLADDTQYF. As DNA, the CDR3 is TGCGCCAGCAGTGAGATGGGACTAGCTGATGATACGCAGTATTTT.